The sequence of this T cell receptor (beta chain) was determined in a study of cytomegalovirus exposure and HLA in healthy donors (dated by TCRdb to 2017 to 2019). A note on the overall study: An earlier analysis of some 620 of the donors reported approximately 300 Gb of sequence data and around 110 million unique TCR beta sequences obtained from about 180 million T cells. The study used immunosequencing to profile the T cell repertoires of several hundred subjects and linked those repertoires to cytomegalovirus serostatus. Genome-wide SNP genotypes for about 65% of the roughly 700 donors were used in a later genetic analysis, which treated that subset as a discovery cohort. HLA typing included class I and class II loci at four-digit resolution. Among 300 to 500 genotyped donors of the cohort, an average of approximately 220,000 unique TCR beta nucleotide sequences was sequenced per donor, of which about 19% were non-productive. All discovery cohort repertoires had been generated using a single sequencing platform. Donor age, sex, ethnicity and CMV serostatus were compiled alongside the repertoire data. Several DR-DQ haplotypes were handled as single units for association and clustering because linkage in the cohort was strong. An early release that covered about 600 HLA-typed donors contained around 300 gigabases of sequencing data and around 85 million unique TCR sequences. The study aimed to test whether signatures of past pathogen exposure could be identified by cataloging public T cell receptors. Typing coverage differed by locus: A, B, C, DRB1 and DQB1 were typed in roughly 620-630 donors, DQA1 in approximately 520, DPA1 in some 610, and DPB1 in around 490. A later analysis re-analyzed previously published TCR beta repertoires from 550 to 700 donors and added high-resolution HLA genotyping to study TCR occurrence patterns. The genetic ancestry cluster associated with self-reported Caucasian donors included 81% of the approximately 400 genotyped donors. In the later analysis, no new phenotypic data were used to find candidate immune exposures; instead, reliance was placed on TCR beta sequences and their occurrence across donors. To decide whether each TCR beta V gene segment behaved as functional or pseudogenic, an earlier analysis of some 600 of the donors relied on high-throughput TCR beta sequencing. A separate validation cohort of more than 100 different subjects was used in addition to the 666-subject first cohort. To predict cytomegalovirus infection status, the study combined high-throughput TCR immunosequencing, statistical association of individual TCRs with disease status, and machine learning.

The library was made by the immunoSEQ multiplex PCR assay. For the multiplex PCR, a mixture combining 60 forward primers for TCR Vbeta segments and 13 reverse primers for TCR Jbeta segments was used. A multiplex PCR assay on genomic DNA amplified the CDR3 region of rearranged TCR beta genes. The amplified TCR beta libraries were sequenced on the Illumina HiSeq System as 87-base-pair reads. Per the source publication's procedure: A later analysis counted about 80 million unique TCR beta chains across the 700 or so repertoires, and around 12 million of these chains were shared by at least two donors. To remove PCR and sequencing errors, raw reads were error-corrected and collapsed into unique sequences using a nearest-neighbor algorithm that merged closely related sequences. Alignment of CDR3 sequences to IMGT reference sequences was used to assign V, D and J gene segments. For a sequence to be retained, a match of at least six nucleotides was required to both a V gene segment and a J gene segment. Rearrangements were classified as productive when the CDR3 lacked stop codons and remained in frame with V and J, and all other rearrangements were classified as non-productive. Following IMGT convention, CDR3 was defined as the stretch from the second conserved V-encoded cysteine up to the conserved J-encoded phenylalanine. In an earlier analysis of roughly 610 of the donors, sequences lacking an unambiguous match to a single V gene segment were excluded. In an earlier analysis of several hundred of the donors, V segments were called functional above 56.7% productive rearrangements and were called segregating when the between-donor standard deviation exceeded 5%. A statistical classification framework was built to diagnose cytomegalovirus status from the catalog of TCR beta chain sequences. V and J gene assignment, in a later analysis, came from comparing TCR nucleotide sequences with IMGT/GENE-DB human TR gene sequences. The TCRdist pipeline was used in a later analysis to assign CDR3 sequences and most-parsimonious VDJ recombination scenarios. In a later analysis, every TCR beta chain was defined by the combination of its CDR3 amino acid sequence and its V-gene family, and reads without a unique V-gene family were dropped. As a way to deal with suspected cross-contamination and a sequencing artifact, a later analysis dropped 592 nucleotide sequences that were highly shared and had low generation probability. For each public chain, a later analysis derived a clonal expansion index from normalized ranks of inferred template counts within each repertoire. Generation probabilities in a later analysis came from a VDJ recombination model fitted to out-of-frame rearrangements, and those results were checked against IGoR. Hypergeometric tests were used in a later analysis to score TCR-TCR, TCR-HLA and TCR-CMV co-occurrence, with a repertoire-size bias correction applied to the TCR pairs. False discovery rates were estimated in a later analysis by permuting HLA or CMV assignments 20 times. In a later analysis, co-occurring TCRs were grouped using DBSCAN, with TCRdist sequence similarity added in when clustering inside HLA-allele-positive subsets. Repertoires with fewer than 30,000 or more than 120,000 public chains, plus five repertoires with anomalous nucleotide sharing, were excluded from co-occurrence clustering. Not all clones reach the TCRdb copy of this immuneACCESS table, which keeps in-frame sequences only. Checked studies attribute under half of the gap to unresolved V genes and leave the rest unexplained. From that table come the V and J calls and clone size; the DNA was used to work out D and trimming. This sample is represented by roughly 34,000 clones; about 70% of them were singletons. The ten largest clones represent around 10% of the sample.

The table lists this clone with a few counts. The clone's antigen remains unknown. Base-call qualities are not available, and no considerably larger clone is one nucleotide away. Findings and caveats that apply to the study as a whole: Some IMGT-functional V segments, including TRBV6-2 and TRBV6-3, could not be distinguished by the 87-base-pair reads and were therefore excluded. A later analysis found that TCR association rates varied across HLA loci, with DRB1 alleles showing the most associated TCRs and HLA-C alleles the fewest. In this cohort, only TCR beta chains were sequenced, and detectable features were limited by the absence of alpha or paired-chain data. Because counts were too low, about 15 rarely observed V segments, including chromosome 9 orphons, were left out of the earlier analysis of a few hundred of the donors. The classifier was reported to diagnose cytomegalovirus status with high specificity and sensitivity in both the original cohort and the validation cohort. In an earlier analysis of approximately 600 of the donors, most TCR beta V segments were observed in productive rearrangements about 87% or about 30% of the time, broadly matching IMGT annotations. The authors suggested that the approach could potentially be extended to other disease states and immunological phenotypes. The study gave a list of some 150 TCR beta chains associated with cytomegalovirus. Assigning TCR associations to individual alleles was difficult when HLA alleles, especially DR and DQ, strongly co-occurred. Specific HLA alleles were associated with more than 15,000 TCR beta sequences at a false discovery rate of 0.05 in a later analysis. A later analysis found that HLA-associated TCR beta chains were more clonally expanded and had lower generation probabilities than equally common non-associated chains. Correlated functional status among segregating V segments might reflect linkage disequilibrium, but an unknown experimental factor could not be ruled out. A further reported finding was that TCR beta sequences accurately predicted the HLA-A and HLA-B alleles for most subjects in the first cohort. An association between a missense DCLRE1C variant and V-gene and J-gene trimming of TCR beta chains was found in a later genetic analysis and replicated in an independent cohort. According to a later analysis, parvovirus B19, influenza, CMV and Epstein-Barr virus appeared linked to several top co-occurrence clusters. A group of highly shared sequence variants was considered likely to be a technical artifact of the sequencing pipeline. In vitro tests confirmed that three of the cytomegalovirus-associated TCR beta chains recognize cytomegalovirus antigens. Immune exposure information for the cohort was limited to CMV serostatus. Most CMV-associated TCR beta chains appeared to be HLA-restricted in a later analysis, and the HLA associations seemed to be driven largely by CMV exposure. According to a later genetic analysis, donors in an Asian-associated ancestry cluster had fewer N-insertions in productive TCRs than the approximately 690-donor mean. The presence/absence analyses assumed that sequencing depth was roughly uniform across donors, and that assumption may not be true. Most TCR sequences were observed very rarely across donors, whereas some public TCRs were present in many individuals. HLA typing was unavailable for some donors at each locus, so association tests used only the typed subset.

In total, 630 or so healthy bone marrow donors made up the cohort. All cohort members were sampled while nominally healthy, although unrecorded immune exposures were likely present. The donor tested CMV seropositive, placing the donor among the 250 to 350 seropositive members of the cohort. A peripheral blood sample was provided by each donor, and peripheral blood mononuclear cells were used for TCR beta sequencing. Genomic DNA was extracted from the blood cell samples with the Qiagen DNeasy Blood Extraction Kit. From a lookup of the germline V gene, CDR1 and CDR2 are ENHRY and SYGVKD. Reading from cysteine to phenylalanine, the CDR3 counts 12 amino acids. The only DNA kept is the CDR3, 36 bases in frame from the first base. Trimming at the junction amounts to 10 bases on V and 10 bases on J, and the germline ends lie 17 bases apart.

The TCR comes from a man in his forties in good health and CMV-seropositive. The chain is made from TRBV10-3 and TRBJ1-5; a confident D gene designation cannot be given. Sequencing input: PBMCs. The DNA sequence is given as TGTGCCACCCAAAGCGGGTTGGGTCCCCAGCATTTT. It is translated as CATQSGLGPQHF.